Following are 28 T cell receptor beta chains from one sample sequenced in a study of post-analysis software for immune sequencing data. Researchers reported that TCR beta cDNA libraries carried unique molecular identifiers. Using its own MiXCR run on the PCR reads, TCRdb lists one record per CDR3 protein. The table lists approximately 690,000 distinct CDR3 sequences, more than 50% of them singletons, with approximately 10% in the top ten. Study-wide results and limits: TRBV5-6, TRBV5-1 and TRBV20-1 belonged to a set of about 5 TRBV segments that were more frequent in patients than controls.

No antigens are known for them. The sequenced sample consisted of blood. The receptors here all came from a girl under 10 years old with multiple sclerosis.

This chain uses TRBV20-1 with TRBJ2-1, with D perhaps TRBD1 or TRBD2 (5 bases each). Trimming left V 6 bases short and J 7 bases short, with 19 bases between. The CDR3 consists of 14 residues. Germline lookup yields CDR1 DFQATT and CDR2 SNEGSKA (reference sequence). Here the CDR3 reads CSAHHRVWGNEQFF. CDR3 coding DNA: TGCAGTGCCCACCACCGGGTCTGGGGGAATGAGCAGTTCTTC.

The chain couples TRBV12-3 or TRBV12-4 to TRBJ2-3; 8 nucleotides agree with TRBD1. V trimming: 6 bases; J trimming: 3 bases; junction bases outside the gene matches: 11. The CDR3 spans 16 residues. CDR3 bases: TGTGCCAGCAGCCCTTGGACAGGGCCTCAGACAGATACGCAGTATTTT. Translated: CASSPWTGPQTDTQYF.

This chain joins TRBV12-3 or TRBV12-4 and TRBJ1-2, with D possibly TRBD1 on 5 matching bases. The CDR3 consists of 12 residues. Trimming removed 3 bases at V and 8 bases at J, with 10 bases between. Here the CDR3 DNA reads TGTGCCAGCAGTTTCCCAGGGAGCGGCTACACCTTC. This sequence encodes CASSFPGSGYTF.

This clonotype was recorded once. The chain is built from TRBV6-5 and TRBJ1-5, with 10 bases that match TRBD1. J was trimmed by 7 bases and V by 6 bases; bases with no gene match: 9. The CDR3 has 15 amino acids. Germline values: CDR1 MNHEY, CDR2 SVGAGI. DNA of the CDR3: TGTGCCAGCAGCCCTACCGGGACAGGGGACCAGCCCCAGCATTTT. Its protein is CASSPTGTGDQPQHF.

This clonotype was detected only a few times. The chain couples TRBV29-1 to TRBJ2-3; D is undetermined. Germline V CDR1 and CDR2: SQVTM, ANQGSEA. The CDR3 length is 14 residues. Between the trimmed V and J ends, which lost 2 bases and 0 bases, there was a span of 9 bases. This CDR3 reads CSVELVMSTDTQYF. The CDR3 bases are TGCAGCGTTGAATTGGTGATGAGCACAGATACGCAGTATTTT.

Only a few counts were recorded for this clonotype. The chain is built from TRBV18 and TRBJ1-2, with TRBD1 identical over 9 bases. CDR1 and CDR2 from the germline V gene are KGHSH and LQKENI. The CDR3 runs to 15 residues. Germline trimming cut 4 bases from V and 3 bases from J; bases unmatched to any gene: 6. CDR3 nucleotides: TGTGCCAGCTCACTTAGCCGGGACAGGGACTATGGCTACACCTTC. Translation: CASSLSRDRDYGYTF.

The rearrangement links TRBV7-6 to TRBJ2-3, with 9 bases matching TRBD2. CDR1 and CDR2 from the germline V gene are SGHVS and FNYEAQ. The CDR3 spans 14 residues. The trim removed 8 bases at V and 2 bases at J, leaving 5 bases unmatched. The CDR3 loop reads CASGAGGFTDTQYF. The DNA for the CDR3 is TGTGCCAGCGGAGCGGGGGGTTTCACAGATACGCAGTATTTT. Together with reference TRBV7-6 and TRBJ2-3, the CDR3 gives the full variable domain: GAGVSQSPRYKVTKRGQDVALRCDPISGHVSLYWYRQALGQGPEFLTYFNYEAQQDKSGLPNDRFSAERPEGSISTLTIQRTEQRDSAMYRCASGAGGFTDTQYFGPGTRLTVL.

The chain links TRBV10-3 to TRBJ1-1; D unresolved. This CDR3 spans 17 amino acids. Germline-derived CDR1 and CDR2 are ENHRY and SYGVKD. With 3 bases removed from V and 1 base from J, the gap between germline ends came to 18 bases. The CDR3 loop is CAISDPGSAGRNTEAFF. As DNA, the CDR3 is TGTGCCATCAGTGATCCCGGTTCGGCGGGCAGGAACACTGAAGCTTTCTTT.

The chain carries TRBV6-2 or TRBV6-3 and TRBJ2-1; possibly TRBD2 for D (6 bases). The V end lost 7 bases, the J end lost 8 bases, and 24 bases lay between the germline ends. The CDR3 length is 16 residues. From germline, CDR1 is MNHEY and CDR2 SVGEGT. The chain's CDR3 is CASTKKVVADKYEQFF. DNA for the CDR3: TGTGCCAGCACCAAAAAGGTGGTAGCGGATAAGTATGAGCAGTTCTTC.

The chain uses TRBV20-1 and TRBJ2-3, with a tentative D call TRBD2 (5 bases). The CDR3 runs 14 residues. The germline gives CDR1 DFQATT, CDR2 SNEGSKA (reference sequence). The V end was cut by 3 bases, the J end by 4 bases, with 14 bases between. The CDR3 loop is CSASPPTTADTQYF. Here the CDR3 DNA reads TGCAGTGCTAGCCCCCCGACTACGGCAGATACGCAGTATTTT.

This chain connects TRBV6-6 to TRBJ2-5, with a weak D call TRBD1 (6 bases). CDR3 length: 15 residues. V was trimmed by 5 bases and J by 2 bases, leaving 15 bases between them. Looked up from germline, CDR1 is MNHNY and CDR2 is SVGAGI (reference sequence). The CDR3 sequence is CASSPPRQVQETQYF. In DNA, the CDR3 is TGTGCCAGCAGTCCTCCCCGACAGGTGCAAGAGACCCAGTACTTC.

This clonotype was counted a few times. The J gene is TRBJ1-2, the V gene TRBV6-1, with a tentative D call TRBD1 (5 bases). V lost 3 bases and J 5 bases, leaving 13 bases between the germline ends. Germline V gives CDR1 MNHNS, CDR2 SASEGT. There are 14 residues in the CDR3. CDR3 protein: CASSEGVMGYGYTF. Here the CDR3 DNA reads TGTGCCAGCAGTGAGGGGGTAATGGGGTATGGCTACACCTTC.

The V gene is TRBV20-1, the J gene TRBJ2-1; tentatively, D is TRBD2 (5 bases). The CDR3 loop spans 15 amino acids. In germline, CDR1 is DFQATT, CDR2 SNEGSKA (reference sequence). V was trimmed by 0 bases and J by 3 bases, leaving 12 bases between them. Written as DNA, the CDR3 is TGCAGTGCTAGAGATCGGCGAGGGATCTACAATGAGCAGTTCTTC. Protein sequence: CSARDRRGIYNEQFF.

V gene TRBV12-3 or TRBV12-4 combines with J gene TRBJ1-4; TRBD1 matches at 8 bases. This CDR3 region has 16 residues. V was pared by 5 bases and J by 4 bases, with 9 bases of the junction left unmatched. CDR3 residues: CASSERQGARNEKLFF. The DNA of the CDR3 is TGTGCCAGCAGTGAGCGGCAGGGGGCACGTAATGAAAAACTGTTTTTT.

The chain combines TRBV12-3 or TRBV12-4 with TRBJ2-1, with 8 bases aligning to TRBD1. V was pared by 2 bases and J by 6 bases, with 6 bases of the junction left unmatched. This CDR3 has 15 residues. The CDR3 sequence is CASSLRQGRPNEQFF. Here the CDR3 DNA reads TGTGCCAGCAGTTTAAGACAGGGGAGGCCCAATGAGCAGTTCTTC.

The V call is TRBV29-1, the J call TRBJ2-3; D not resolved. CDR1 is SQVTM, CDR2 ANQGSEA, per germline. Trimming left V 4 bases short and J 3 bases short, with 11 bases between. CDR3 length: 13 amino acids. CDR3 DNA: TGCAGCGTTGCCCCGGTAACGACAGATACGCAGTATTTT. It specifies CSVAPVTTDTQYF.

This rearrangement joins TRBV27 to TRBJ2-3; D is undetermined. This CDR3 is built from 14 residues. The V end was cut by 5 bases, the J end by 2 bases, with 11 bases between. The germline V gene encodes CDR1 MNHEY and CDR2 SMNVEV (reference sequence). The CDR3 sequence is CASSPSRITDTQYF. CDR3 bases: TGTGCCAGCAGTCCTTCACGAATCACAGATACGCAGTATTTT.

This clonotype occurred a few times. The chain uses TRBV6-1 and TRBJ2-2; 10 bases line up with TRBD1. Per the germline V gene, CDR1 is MNHNS and CDR2 is SASEGT. The V segment lost 6 bases and the J segment 4 bases; nucleotides outside the gene matches: 8. The CDR3 contains 16 residues. The DNA for the CDR3 is TGTGCCAGCAGCAGACAAGGGACAGGGGCCACCGGGGAGCTGTTTTTT. This gives the protein CASSRQGTGATGELFF.

CDR3 bases: TGTGCCAGCAGTAAGGAGGACAGAGGGGAAGGAAACATTCAGTACTTC. It specifies CASSKEDRGEGNIQYF. V usage is TRBV6-6 and J usage is TRBJ2-4; D is possibly TRBD1 (6 bases). This CDR3 region has 16 residues. The germline V gene has CDR1 MNHNY and CDR2 SVGAGI (reference sequence). Deletions cut 5 bases from V and 6 bases from J, with 20 bases between.

The gene calls are TRBV12-3 or TRBV12-4 and TRBJ2-7; D assignment may be TRBD1 or TRBD2 (7 bases each). Trimming left V 3 bases short and J 0 bases short, with 24 bases between. The CDR3 totals 19 residues. The CDR3 region has the DNA TGTGCCAGCAGTTTGGGACAGAGGGTAAGCGGGGTTCACTCCTACGAGCAGTACTTC. Protein: CASSLGQRVSGVHSYEQYF.

V and J are TRBV20-1 and TRBJ2-1; D is possibly TRBD1 or TRBD2 (5 bases each). The V end was cut by 3 bases, the J end by 8 bases, with 20 bases between. CDR1 and CDR2 from the germline V gene are DFQATT and SNEGSKA (reference sequence). The CDR3 runs to 15 residues. CDR3 in amino acids: CSASQSGTSHHEQFF. CDR3 DNA: TGCAGTGCTAGCCAGTCCGGGACCTCCCACCATGAGCAGTTCTTC.

A note on this clonotype: Because it lacks the conserved phenylalanine or tryptophan at the end, this CDR3 is likely a read error. The chain uses TRBV6-2 or TRBV6-3 and TRBJ2-3; 9 bases map to TRBD2. This CDR3 comprises 17 residues. Germline lookup yields CDR1 MNHEY and CDR2 SVGEGT. Losses at the gene ends were 3 bases for V and 4 bases for J; bases not matched to a gene: 11. CDR3 amino acids: CASSYRSRLAGSDTQYI. CDR3 nucleotides: TGTGCCAGCAGTTATAGGTCGCGGCTAGCGGGATCAGATACGCAGTATATT.

This clonotype was detected a few times. The chain links TRBV2 to TRBJ2-5, with 9 bases aligning to TRBD1. Trimming cost V 2 bases and J 3 bases; bases outside gene matches: 7. The CDR3 contains 16 residues. Germline V CDR1 and CDR2: SNHLY, FYNNEI. The CDR3 spells CASSESGTGREETQYF. The DNA of the CDR3 is TGTGCCAGCAGTGAAAGCGGGACAGGGAGGGAAGAGACCCAGTACTTC.

This sequence joins TRBV6-5 and TRBJ2-1, with D maybe TRBD2 (5 bases). The germline gives CDR1 MNHEY, CDR2 SVGAGI. The CDR3 loop spans 14 amino acids. V gave up 5 bases and J gave up 10 bases, with 18 bases separating them. CDR3 sequence: CASSAREGETEQFF. DNA for the CDR3: TGTGCCAGCAGTGCCAGAGAGGGAGAGACAGAGCAGTTCTTC.

V gene TRBV5-6 combines with J gene TRBJ2-7, with a possible D match to TRBD2 (6 bases). V was clipped by 4 bases and J by 7 bases, with 15 bases between them. CDR1 and CDR2 (germline): SGHDT, YYEEEE. The CDR3 covers 13 residues. The CDR3 reads CASSEGTGREQYF. The CDR3 nucleotides read TGTGCCAGCAGCGAGGGGACCGGGAGAGAGCAGTACTTC.

The rearrangement joins TRBV20-1 to TRBJ2-1; 9 positions agree with TRBD2. The CDR3 runs to 14 residues. CDR1 and CDR2 from the germline V gene are DFQATT and SNEGSKA (reference sequence). Trimming took 6 bases from V and 8 from J; bases not matched to a gene: 11. CDR3 nucleotides: TGCAGTGCCCCGGGGCGGGAGGGCCTCGATGAGCAGTTCTTC. This codes for CSAPGREGLDEQFF.

The chain carries TRBV7-2 and TRBJ2-3, with 8 bases aligning to TRBD1. The CDR3 has 15 amino acids. Per the germline V gene, CDR1 is SGHTA and CDR2 is FQGNSA. Trimming removed 1 base from V and 5 bases from J; junction bases left unmatched: 5. The CDR3 loop is CASSLGQQGGDTQYF. The CDR3 nucleotides are TGTGCCAGCAGCTTAGGACAACAGGGGGGAGATACGCAGTATTTT.

The chain couples TRBV6-6 to TRBJ1-1; D remains unclear. The CDR3 extends over 13 amino acids. The V gene's germline CDR1 is MNHNY and CDR2 SVGAGI (reference sequence). V was clipped by 4 bases and J by 7 bases, with 13 bases between them. Written as DNA, the CDR3 is TGTGCCAGCAGTTCCAGCCGAGTGGGTGAAGCTTTCTTT. Translation: CASSSSRVGEAFF.